This T cell receptor (beta chain) is from a study of blood T cell repertoires in COVID-19. Study at large: Samples taken during acute and convalescent COVID-19 were collected in the United States, Italy and Spain. T cells, B-cell-depleted T cells, or PBMCs provided the cDNA or gDNA that served as material.

Residents of 24 US areas, aged about 18 to 89 years, made up the participants. What the recovered Cohort 3 donors had was two negative PCRs, clearance, or symptom resolution. Generated by immunoSEQ multiplex PCR, the TCRdb table keeps only in-frame clones and is missing some. The top ten clones hold 0.55% to 0.75% of a sample with about 410,000 clones, roughly 87% of them seen once. CDR1 SGDLS and CDR2 YYNGEE come from the germline V gene. Trimming shortened V by 0 bases and J by 8 bases, and 11 bases separated the two germline ends. This CDR3 region has 13 residues. The sequence came from a man younger than 30 who had recovered from COVID-19. Sample: PBMCs or T cells enriched from blood (not recorded which). V gene TRBV9 combines with J gene TRBJ1-1; D is unresolved. CDR3 in amino acids: CASSVEVRGEAFF. DNA of the CDR3: TGTGCCAGCAGCGTAGAGGTCCGGGGAGAAGCTTTCTTT.